Listed below are T cell receptor beta chains from one sample, sequenced in a study of tumor and adjacent non-tumor tissue in lung cancer. TCRdb used MiXCR to reprocess the multiplex PCR reads, holding one entry per CDR3 protein. The sample carries 90,000 to 100,000 distinct CDR3 sequences, less than 85% recorded once. Sequencing was done on a sample of distant non-tumor lung tissue. The receptors come from a man in his 60s with small cell lung cancer. The CDR3 runs from the conserved cysteine through the conserved F or W. Each record gives: V gene, clone size, J gene, D gene, CDR3 protein, CDR3 DNA. The D gene is left open where the match is weak. Clone size is shown for a subset of rows, as once, few, many or a class of expanded clone.

>TRBV12-3/TRBV12-4|NA|TRBJ2-1|TRBD1
CASSSGTEYNEQFF
TGCGCCAGCAGTTCAGGGACAGAGTACAATGAGCAGTTCTTC
>TRBV6-5|NA|TRBJ2-1|NA
CATFKACGIGYNEQFF
TGTGCCACCTTTAAGGCATGCGGGATCGGCTACAATGAGCAGTTCTTC
>TRBV6-1|NA|TRBJ1-2|NA
CASLIFGVLSGYTF
TGTGCCAGTCTTATTTTTGGCGTTCTAAGCGGCTACACCTTC
>TRBV11-1|once|TRBJ2-1|NA
CASSPESRTRGSGNEQFF
TGTGCCAGCAGCCCGGAATCGAGGACTAGGGGGAGTGGTAATGAGCAGTTCTTC
>TRBV29-1|many|TRBJ1-1|NA
CSVETGRNTEAFF
TGCAGCGTAGAAACAGGGCGGAACACTGAAGCTTTCTTT
>TRBV6-1|NA|TRBJ2-2|TRBD1
CARSGQVPFSGGELFF
TGTGCCAGGAGCGGACAGGTTCCCTTTAGTGGCGGGGAGCTGTTTTTT
>TRBV6-6|NA|TRBJ2-3|NA
CASSWDGSDTQYF
TGTGCCAGCAGTTGGGACGGGAGCGATACTCAGTATTTT
>TRBV6-1|NA|TRBJ1-5|NA
CASSEWGQNQSQQF
TGTGCCAGCAGTGAATGGGGGCAGAATCAGTCCCAGCAATTT
>TRBV6-2/TRBV6-3|NA|TRBJ1-1|NA
CASSYSAFRGEKGDIEAFF
TGTGCCAGCAGTTACTCAGCATTCAGGGGCGAGAAGGGGGACATTGAAGCTTTCTTT
>TRBV6-1|NA|TRBJ2-1|TRBD2
CASIAPRPAGIYNEQFF
TGTGCCAGCATCGCGCCAAGACCAGCGGGAATCTACAATGAGCAGTTCTTC
>TRBV11-2|NA|TRBJ2-1|NA
CVSSLQQNLQFF
TGTGTCAGCAGCTTACAACAGAATCTGCAGTTCTTC
>TRBV6-1|NA|TRBJ2-7|TRBD1
CAIITGASSSYEQYF
TGTGCCATCATTACAGGGGCCTCGAGCTCCTACGAGCAGTACTTC
>TRBV12-3/TRBV12-4|NA|TRBJ2-2|NA
CASSLLSGLVGEPFF
TGTGCCAGCAGTTTACTAAGCGGCTTGGTCGGGGAGCCGTTTTTT
>TRBV29-1|NA|TRBJ2-1|TRBD2
CNPEGRGDCQQFF
TGCAACCCTGAGGGACGGGGGGATTGTCAGCAGTTCTTC
>TRBV5-6|NA|TRBJ2-1|NA
CASIHEQGWYNEQFF
TGTGCCAGCATCCACGAACAGGGATGGTACAATGAGCAGTTCTTC
>TRBV5-5|NA|TRBJ2-3|TRBD2
CASSYHSGTGEDTQYF
TGTGCCAGCAGCTATCACAGCGGGACTGGTGAAGATACGCAGTATTTC
>TRBV10-3|NA|TRBJ2-2|NA
CAISQGLRSMNTGELLF
TGTGCCATCAGCCAGGGACTCCGATCTATGAACACCGGGGAGCTGCTTTTT
>TRBV5-1|NA|TRBJ2-5|NA
CASKRGFQETRYF
TGCGCCAGCAAAAGGGGGTTTCAAGAGACCCGGTACTTC
>TRBV11-2|NA|TRBJ1-3|NA
CARSLVGAFSGNTIYF
TGTGCCAGAAGCTTAGTGGGCGCCTTCTCTGGAAACACCATATATTTT
>TRBV4-2|NA|TRBJ1-2|TRBD1
CGSSQDQGGYGYTF
TGTGGCAGCAGCCAAGATCAAGGGGGCTACGGCTACACGTTC
>TRBV11-2|NA|TRBJ2-7|NA
CASSLASSDTYEQYF
TGTGCTAGCAGCTTAGCTTCTAGCGACACCTATGAGCAGTACTTC
>TRBV20-1|NA|TRBJ1-5|NA
CNARGEGITQPQHF
TGCAATGCTAGAGGGGAGGGCATAACTCAGCCCCAGCATTTT